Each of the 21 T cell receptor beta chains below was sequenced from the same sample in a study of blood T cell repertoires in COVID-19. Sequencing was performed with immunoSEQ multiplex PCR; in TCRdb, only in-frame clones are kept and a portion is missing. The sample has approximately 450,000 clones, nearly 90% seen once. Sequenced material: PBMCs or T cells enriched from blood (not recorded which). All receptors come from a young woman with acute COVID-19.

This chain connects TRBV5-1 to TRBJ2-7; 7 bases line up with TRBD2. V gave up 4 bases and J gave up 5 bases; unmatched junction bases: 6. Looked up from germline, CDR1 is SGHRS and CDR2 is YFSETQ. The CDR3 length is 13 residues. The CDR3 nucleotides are TGCGCCAGCAGCCGGGAGCGGGGTCACGAGCAGTACTTC. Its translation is CASSRERGHEQYF.

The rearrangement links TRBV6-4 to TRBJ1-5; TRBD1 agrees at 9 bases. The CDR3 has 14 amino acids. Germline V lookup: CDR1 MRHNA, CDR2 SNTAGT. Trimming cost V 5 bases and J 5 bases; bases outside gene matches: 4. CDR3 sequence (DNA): TGTGCCAGCAGTCTTACAGGGGGCTATCAGCCCCAGCATTTT. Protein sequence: CASSLTGGYQPQHF.

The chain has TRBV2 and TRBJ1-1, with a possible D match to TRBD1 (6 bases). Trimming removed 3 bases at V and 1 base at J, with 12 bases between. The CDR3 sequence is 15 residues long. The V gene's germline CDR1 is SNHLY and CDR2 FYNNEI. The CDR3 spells CASSEEAGANTEAFF. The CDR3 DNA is TGTGCCAGCAGTGAGGAGGCGGGGGCGAACACTGAAGCTTTCTTT.

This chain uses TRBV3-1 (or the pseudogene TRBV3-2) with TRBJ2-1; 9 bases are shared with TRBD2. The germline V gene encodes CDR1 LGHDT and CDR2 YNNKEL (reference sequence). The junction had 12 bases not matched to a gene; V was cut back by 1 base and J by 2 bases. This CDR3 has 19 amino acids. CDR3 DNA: TGTGCCAGCAGCCAAGTTCTGAGAGCTAGCGGGGAGGCCTACAATGAGCAGTTCTTC. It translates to CASSQVLRASGEAYNEQFF.

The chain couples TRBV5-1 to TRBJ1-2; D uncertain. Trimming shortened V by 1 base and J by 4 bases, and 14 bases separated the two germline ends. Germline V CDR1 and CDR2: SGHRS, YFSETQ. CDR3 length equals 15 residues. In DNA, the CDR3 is TGCGCCAGCAGCTTGATCGGGGAAGGAGGCTATGGCTACACCTTC. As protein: CASSLIGEGGYGYTF.

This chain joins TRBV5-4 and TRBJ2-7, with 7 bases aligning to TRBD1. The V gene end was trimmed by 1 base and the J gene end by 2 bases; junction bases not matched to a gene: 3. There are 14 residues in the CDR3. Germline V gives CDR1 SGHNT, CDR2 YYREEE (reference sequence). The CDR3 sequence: CASSLTGDPYEQYF. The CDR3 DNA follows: TGTGCCAGCAGCTTGACAGGGGACCCCTACGAGCAGTACTTC.

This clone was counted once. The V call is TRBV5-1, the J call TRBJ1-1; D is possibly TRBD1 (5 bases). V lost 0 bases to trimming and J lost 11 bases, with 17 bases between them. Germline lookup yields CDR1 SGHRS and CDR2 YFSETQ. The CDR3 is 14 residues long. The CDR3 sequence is CASSLAGRASAAFF. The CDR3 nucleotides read TGCGCCAGCAGCTTGGCGGGCAGGGCCTCCGCGGCTTTCTTT.

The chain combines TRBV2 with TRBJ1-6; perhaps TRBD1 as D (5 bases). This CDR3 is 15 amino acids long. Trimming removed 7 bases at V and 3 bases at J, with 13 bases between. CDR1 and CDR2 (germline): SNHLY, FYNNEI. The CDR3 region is CASTARDFYNSPLHF. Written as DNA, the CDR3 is TGTGCCAGCACGGCCAGGGATTTCTATAATTCACCCCTCCACTTT. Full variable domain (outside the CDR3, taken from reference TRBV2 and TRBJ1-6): EPEVTQTPSHQVTQMGQEVILRCVPISNHLYFYWYRQILGQKVEFLVSFYNNEISEKSEIFDDQFSVERPDGSNFTLKIRSTKLEDSAMYFCASTARDFYNSPLHFGNGTRLTVT.

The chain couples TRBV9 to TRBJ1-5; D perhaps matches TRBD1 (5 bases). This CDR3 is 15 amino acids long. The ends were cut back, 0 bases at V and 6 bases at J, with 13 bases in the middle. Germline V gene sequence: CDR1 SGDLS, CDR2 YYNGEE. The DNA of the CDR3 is TGTGCCAGCAGCGTAGAGGGCACGGGGGGTCAGCCCCAGCATTTT. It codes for CASSVEGTGGQPQHF. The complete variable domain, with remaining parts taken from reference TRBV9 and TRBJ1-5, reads DSGVTQTPKHLITATGQRVTLRCSPRSGDLSVYWYQQSLDQGLQFLIQYYNGEERAKGNILERFSAQQFPDLHSELNLSSLELGDSALYFCASSVEGTGGQPQHFGDGTRLSIL.

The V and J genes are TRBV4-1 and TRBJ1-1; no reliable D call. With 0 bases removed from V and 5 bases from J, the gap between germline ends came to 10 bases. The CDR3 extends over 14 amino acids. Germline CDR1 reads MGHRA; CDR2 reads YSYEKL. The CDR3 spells CASSQEEGRTEAFF. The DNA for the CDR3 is TGCGCCAGCAGCCAAGAAGAAGGGAGGACTGAAGCTTTCTTT.

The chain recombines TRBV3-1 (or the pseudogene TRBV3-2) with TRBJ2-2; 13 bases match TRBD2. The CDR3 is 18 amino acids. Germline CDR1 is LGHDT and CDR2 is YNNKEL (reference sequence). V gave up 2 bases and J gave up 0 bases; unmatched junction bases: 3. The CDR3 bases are TGTGCCAGCAGCCAATCGACTAGCGGGGGGTCGAACACCGGGGAGCTGTTTTTT. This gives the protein CASSQSTSGGSNTGELFF.

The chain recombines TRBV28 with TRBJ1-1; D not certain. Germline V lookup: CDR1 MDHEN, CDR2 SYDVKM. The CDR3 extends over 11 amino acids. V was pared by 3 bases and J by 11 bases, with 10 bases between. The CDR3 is CASSFKGVAFF. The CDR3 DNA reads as TGTGCCAGCAGTTTTAAGGGAGTGGCTTTCTTT. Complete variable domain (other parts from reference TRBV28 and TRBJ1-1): DVKVTQSSRYLVKRTGEKVFLECVQDMDHENMFWYRQDPGLGLRLIYFSYDVKMKEKGDIPEGYSVSREKKERFSLILESASTNQTSMYLCASSFKGVAFFGQGTRLTVV.

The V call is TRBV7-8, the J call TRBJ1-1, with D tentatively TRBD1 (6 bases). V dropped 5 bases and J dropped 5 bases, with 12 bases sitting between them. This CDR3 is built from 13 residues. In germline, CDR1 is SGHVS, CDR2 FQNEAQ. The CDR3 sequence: CASSRPGETEAFF. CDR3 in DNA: TGTGCCAGCAGCCGACCAGGGGAAACTGAAGCTTTCTTT. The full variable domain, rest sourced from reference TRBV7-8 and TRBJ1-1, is GAGVSQSPRYKVAKRGQDVALRCDPISGHVSLFWYQQALGQGPEFLTYFQNEAQLDKSGLPSDRFFAERPEGSVSTLKIQRTQQEDSAVYLCASSRPGETEAFFGQGTRLTVV.

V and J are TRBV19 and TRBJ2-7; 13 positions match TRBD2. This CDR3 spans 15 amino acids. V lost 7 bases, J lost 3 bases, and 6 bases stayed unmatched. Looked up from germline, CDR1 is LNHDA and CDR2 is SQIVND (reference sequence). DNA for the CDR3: TGTGCCAGTAACCGTGGGACTAGCGGGGACTACGAGCAGTACTTC. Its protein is CASNRGTSGDYEQYF.

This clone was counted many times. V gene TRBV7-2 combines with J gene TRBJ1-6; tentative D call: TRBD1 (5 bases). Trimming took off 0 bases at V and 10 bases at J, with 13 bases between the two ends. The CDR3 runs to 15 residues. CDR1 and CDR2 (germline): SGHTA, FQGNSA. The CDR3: CASSLATGVGSPLHF. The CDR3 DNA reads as TGTGCCAGCAGCTTAGCGACGGGGGTAGGGTCACCCCTCCACTTT. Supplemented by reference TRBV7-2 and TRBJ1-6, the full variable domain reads GAGVSQSPSNKVTEKGKDVELRCDPISGHTALYWYRQSLGQGLEFLIYFQGNSAPDKSGLPSDRFSAERTGGSVSTLTIQRTQQEDSAVYLCASSLATGVGSPLHFGNGTRLTVT.

The CDR3 loop is CASSPGQNGYTF. CDR3 sequence (DNA): TGTGCCAGCTCACCGGGACAGAATGGCTACACCTTC. The J gene is TRBJ1-2, the V gene TRBV5-6; the match to TRBD1 covers 7 bases. The V and J ends lost 7 bases and 6 bases, in that order; junction bases with no gene match: 6. Germline assignment: CDR1 SGHDT and CDR2 YYEEEE. CDR3 length: 12 amino acids.

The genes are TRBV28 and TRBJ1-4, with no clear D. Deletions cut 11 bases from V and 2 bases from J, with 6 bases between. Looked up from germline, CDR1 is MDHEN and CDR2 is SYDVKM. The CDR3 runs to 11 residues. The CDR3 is CASQTNEKLFF. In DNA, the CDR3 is TGTGCCTCCCAGACTAATGAAAAACTGTTTTTT.

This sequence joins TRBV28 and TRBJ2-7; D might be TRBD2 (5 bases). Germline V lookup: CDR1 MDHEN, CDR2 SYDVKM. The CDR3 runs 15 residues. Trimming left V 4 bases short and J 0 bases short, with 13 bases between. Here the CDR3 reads CASSSGLESSYEQYF. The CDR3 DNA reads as TGTGCCAGCAGTTCAGGACTGGAGAGCTCCTACGAGCAGTACTTC.

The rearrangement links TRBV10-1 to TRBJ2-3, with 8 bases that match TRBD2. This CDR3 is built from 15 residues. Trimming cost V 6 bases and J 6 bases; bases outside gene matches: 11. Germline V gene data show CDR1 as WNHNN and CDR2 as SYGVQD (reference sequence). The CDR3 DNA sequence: TGCGCCAGCAGGGAAGCGGGGGAGCCCTGGGATACGCAGTATTTT. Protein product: CASREAGEPWDTQYF.

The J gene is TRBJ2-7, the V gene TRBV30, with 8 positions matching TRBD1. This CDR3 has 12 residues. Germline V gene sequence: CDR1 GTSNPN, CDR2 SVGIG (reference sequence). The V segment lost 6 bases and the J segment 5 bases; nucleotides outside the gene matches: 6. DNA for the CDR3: TGTGCCTGTTACAGGGGGATCGACGAGCAGTACTTC. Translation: CACYRGIDEQYF.

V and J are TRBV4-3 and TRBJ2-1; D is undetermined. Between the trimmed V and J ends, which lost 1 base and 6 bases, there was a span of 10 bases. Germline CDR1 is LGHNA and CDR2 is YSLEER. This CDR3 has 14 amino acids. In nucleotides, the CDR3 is TGCGCCAGCAGCCAAGGTACTAACTTCAATGAGCAGTTCTTC. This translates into CASSQGTNFNEQFF.